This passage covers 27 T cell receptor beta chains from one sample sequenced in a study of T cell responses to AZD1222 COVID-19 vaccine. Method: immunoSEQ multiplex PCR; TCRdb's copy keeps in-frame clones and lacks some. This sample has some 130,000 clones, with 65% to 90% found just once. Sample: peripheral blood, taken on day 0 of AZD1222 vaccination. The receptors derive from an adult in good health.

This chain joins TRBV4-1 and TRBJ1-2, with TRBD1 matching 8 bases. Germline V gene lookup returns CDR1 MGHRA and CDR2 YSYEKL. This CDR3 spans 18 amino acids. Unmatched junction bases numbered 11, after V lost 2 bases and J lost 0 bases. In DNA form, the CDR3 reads TGCGCCAGCAGCCAACCGAGGATAGGGACAGGAGCTAACTATGGCTACACCTTC. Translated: CASSQPRIGTGANYGYTF.

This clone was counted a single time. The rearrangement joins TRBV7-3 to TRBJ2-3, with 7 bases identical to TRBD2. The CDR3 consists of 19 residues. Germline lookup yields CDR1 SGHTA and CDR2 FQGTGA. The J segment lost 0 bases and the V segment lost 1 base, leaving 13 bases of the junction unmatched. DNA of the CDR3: TGTGCCAGCAGCTTAAGGAGCACATCACTAGCGCGTAGCACAGATACGCAGTATTTT. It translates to CASSLRSTSLARSTDTQYF.

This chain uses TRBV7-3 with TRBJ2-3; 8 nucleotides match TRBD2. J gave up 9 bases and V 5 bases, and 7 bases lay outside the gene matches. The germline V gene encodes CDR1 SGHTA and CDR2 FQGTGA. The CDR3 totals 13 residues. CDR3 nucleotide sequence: TGTGCCAGCAGCCCCACAACTAGCGGAACGCAGTATTTT. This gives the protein CASSPTTSGTQYF.

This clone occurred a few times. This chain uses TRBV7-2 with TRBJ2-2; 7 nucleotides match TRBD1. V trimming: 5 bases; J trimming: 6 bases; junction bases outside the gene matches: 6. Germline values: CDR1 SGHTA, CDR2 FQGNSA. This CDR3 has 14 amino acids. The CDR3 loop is CASSIRGTAGELFF. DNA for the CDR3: TGTGCCAGCAGCATCAGGGGGACGGCCGGGGAGCTGTTTTTT.

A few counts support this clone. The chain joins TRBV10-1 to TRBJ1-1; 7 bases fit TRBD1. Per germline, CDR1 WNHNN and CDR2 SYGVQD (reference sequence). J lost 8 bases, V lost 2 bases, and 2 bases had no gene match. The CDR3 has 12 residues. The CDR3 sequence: CASSEPGGEAFF. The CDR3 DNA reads TGCGCCAGCAGTGAGCCAGGGGGGGAAGCTTTCTTT.

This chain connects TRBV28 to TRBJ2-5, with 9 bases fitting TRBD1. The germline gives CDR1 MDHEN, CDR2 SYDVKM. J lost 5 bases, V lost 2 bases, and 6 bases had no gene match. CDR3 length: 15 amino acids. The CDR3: CASSLPGQGDETQYF. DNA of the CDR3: TGTGCCAGCAGTTTACCGGGACAGGGAGATGAGACCCAGTACTTC.

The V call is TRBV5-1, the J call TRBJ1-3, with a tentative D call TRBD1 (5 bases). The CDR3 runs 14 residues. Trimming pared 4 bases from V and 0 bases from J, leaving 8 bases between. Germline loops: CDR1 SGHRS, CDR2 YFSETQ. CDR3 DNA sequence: TGCGCCAGCAGCCAGGGAGACTCTGGAAACACCATATATTTT. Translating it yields CASSQGDSGNTIYF.

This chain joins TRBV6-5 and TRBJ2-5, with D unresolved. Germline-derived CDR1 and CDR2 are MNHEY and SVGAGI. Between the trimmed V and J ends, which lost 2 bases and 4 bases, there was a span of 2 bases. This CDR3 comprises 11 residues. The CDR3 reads CASSYVETQYF. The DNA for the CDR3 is TGTGCCAGCAGTTACGTAGAGACCCAGTACTTC.

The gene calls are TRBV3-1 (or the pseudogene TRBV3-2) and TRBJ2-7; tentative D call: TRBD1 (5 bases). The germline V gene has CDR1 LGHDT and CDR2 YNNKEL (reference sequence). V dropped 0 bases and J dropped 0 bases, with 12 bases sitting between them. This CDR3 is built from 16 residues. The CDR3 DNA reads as TGTGCCAGCAGCCAAGAAATCACAGGAAACTCCTACGAGCAGTACTTC. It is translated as CASSQEITGNSYEQYF.

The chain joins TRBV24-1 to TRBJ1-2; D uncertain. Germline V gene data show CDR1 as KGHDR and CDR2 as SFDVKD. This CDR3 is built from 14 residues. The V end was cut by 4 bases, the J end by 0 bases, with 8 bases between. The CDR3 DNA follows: TGTGCCACCAGTGAACCGACATCTAACTATGGCTACACCTTC. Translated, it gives CATSEPTSNYGYTF.

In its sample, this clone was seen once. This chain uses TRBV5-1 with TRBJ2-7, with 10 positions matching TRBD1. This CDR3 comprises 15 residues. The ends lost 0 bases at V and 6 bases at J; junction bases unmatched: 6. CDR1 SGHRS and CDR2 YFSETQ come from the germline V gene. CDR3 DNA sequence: TGCGCCAGCAGCTTGGGAGGGACAGGGGACGGCGAGCAGTACTTC. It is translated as CASSLGGTGDGEQYF.

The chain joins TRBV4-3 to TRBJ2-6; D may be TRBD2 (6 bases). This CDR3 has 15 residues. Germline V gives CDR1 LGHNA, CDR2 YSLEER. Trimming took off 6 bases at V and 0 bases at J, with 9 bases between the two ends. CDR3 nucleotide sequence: TGCGCCAGCAGTAACGGGGGCTCTGGGGCCAACGTCCTGACTTTC. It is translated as CASSNGGSGANVLTF.

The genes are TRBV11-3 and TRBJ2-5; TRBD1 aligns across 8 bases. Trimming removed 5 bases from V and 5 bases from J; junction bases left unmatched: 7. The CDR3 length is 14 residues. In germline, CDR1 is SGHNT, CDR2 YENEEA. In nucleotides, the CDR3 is TGTGCCAGCAGCCCCGGACAGGGAAGGGAGACCCAGTACTTC. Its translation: CASSPGQGRETQYF.

CDR3 sequence: CASSGNVGQPQHF. The CDR3 coding sequence is TGTGCCAGCAGCGGAAACGTAGGGCAGCCCCAGCATTTT. V and J are TRBV11-2 and TRBJ1-5; no clear D. Trimming pared 5 bases from V and 7 bases from J, leaving 12 bases between. Germline lookup yields CDR1 SGHAT and CDR2 FQNNGV. This CDR3 contains 13 residues.

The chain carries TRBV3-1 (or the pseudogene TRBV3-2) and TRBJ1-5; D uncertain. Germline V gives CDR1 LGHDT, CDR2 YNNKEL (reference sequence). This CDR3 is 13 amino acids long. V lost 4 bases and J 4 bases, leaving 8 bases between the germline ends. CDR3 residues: CASSRTVNQPQHF. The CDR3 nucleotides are TGTGCCAGCAGCCGGACGGTAAATCAGCCCCAGCATTTT.

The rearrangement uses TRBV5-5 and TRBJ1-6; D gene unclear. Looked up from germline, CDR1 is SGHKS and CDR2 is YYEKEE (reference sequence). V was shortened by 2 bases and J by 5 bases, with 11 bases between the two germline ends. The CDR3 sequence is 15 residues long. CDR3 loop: CASSFLAENNSPLHF. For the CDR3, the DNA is TGTGCCAGCAGCTTTTTGGCCGAAAATAATTCACCCCTCCACTTT.

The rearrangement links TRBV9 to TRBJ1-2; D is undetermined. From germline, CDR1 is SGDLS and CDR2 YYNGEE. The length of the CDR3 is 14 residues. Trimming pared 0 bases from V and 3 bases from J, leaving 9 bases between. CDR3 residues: CASSVGLGDYGYTF. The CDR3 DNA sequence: TGTGCCAGCAGCGTAGGTCTCGGTGACTATGGCTACACCTTC.

The CDR3 reads CASTDRGHSPLHF. The CDR3 nucleotides read TGTGCCAGCACGGACAGGGGCCATTCACCCCTCCACTTT. The chain couples TRBV2 to TRBJ1-6; 9 bases fit TRBD1. This CDR3 spans 13 amino acids. Trimming at V came to 7 bases and at J to 8 bases, leaving 3 bases not matched to a gene. From germline, CDR1 is SNHLY and CDR2 FYNNEI.

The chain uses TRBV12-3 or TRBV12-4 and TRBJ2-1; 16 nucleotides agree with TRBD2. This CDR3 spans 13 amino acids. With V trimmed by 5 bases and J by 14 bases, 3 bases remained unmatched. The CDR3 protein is CASSPGTSGGEFF. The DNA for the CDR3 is TGTGCCAGCAGTCCCGGGACTAGCGGGGGGGAGTTCTTC.

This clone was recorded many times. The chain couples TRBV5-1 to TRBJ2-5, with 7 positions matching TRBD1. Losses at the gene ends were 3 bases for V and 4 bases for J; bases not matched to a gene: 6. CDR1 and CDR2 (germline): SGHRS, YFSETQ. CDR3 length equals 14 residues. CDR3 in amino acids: CASSSPDRAETQYF. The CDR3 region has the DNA TGCGCCAGCAGCTCACCTGACAGGGCAGAGACCCAGTACTTC.

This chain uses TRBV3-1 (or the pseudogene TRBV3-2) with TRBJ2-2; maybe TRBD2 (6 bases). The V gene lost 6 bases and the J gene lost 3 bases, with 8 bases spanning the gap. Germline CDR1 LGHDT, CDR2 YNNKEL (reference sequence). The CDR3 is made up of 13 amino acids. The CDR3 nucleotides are TGTGCCAGCAGATCGGGGGACACCGGGGAGCTGTTTTTT. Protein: CASRSGDTGELFF.

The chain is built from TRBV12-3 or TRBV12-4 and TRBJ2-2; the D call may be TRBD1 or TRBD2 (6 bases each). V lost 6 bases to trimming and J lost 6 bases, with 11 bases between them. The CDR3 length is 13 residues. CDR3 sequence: CASRWGASGELFF. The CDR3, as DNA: TGTGCCAGCAGATGGGGGGCCTCCGGGGAGCTGTTTTTT.

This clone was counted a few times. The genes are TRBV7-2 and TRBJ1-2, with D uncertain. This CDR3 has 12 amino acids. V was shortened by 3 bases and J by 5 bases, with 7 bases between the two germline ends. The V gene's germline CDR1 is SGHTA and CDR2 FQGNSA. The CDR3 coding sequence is TGTGCCAGCAGCTTCCGCCTTTATGGCTACACCTTC. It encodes CASSFRLYGYTF.

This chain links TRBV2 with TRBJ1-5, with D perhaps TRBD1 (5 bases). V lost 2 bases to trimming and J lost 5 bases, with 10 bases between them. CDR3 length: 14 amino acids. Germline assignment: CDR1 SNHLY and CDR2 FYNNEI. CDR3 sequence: CASSEQGRDQPQHF. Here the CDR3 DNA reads TGTGCCAGCAGTGAACAGGGTAGGGATCAGCCCCAGCATTTT.

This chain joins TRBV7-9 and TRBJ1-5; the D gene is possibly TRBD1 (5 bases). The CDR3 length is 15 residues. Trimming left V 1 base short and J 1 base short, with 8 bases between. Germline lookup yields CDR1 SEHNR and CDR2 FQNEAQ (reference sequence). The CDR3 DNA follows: TGTGCCAGCAGCTTAGATTGGGGGAGCAATCAGCCCCAGCATTTT. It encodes CASSLDWGSNQPQHF.

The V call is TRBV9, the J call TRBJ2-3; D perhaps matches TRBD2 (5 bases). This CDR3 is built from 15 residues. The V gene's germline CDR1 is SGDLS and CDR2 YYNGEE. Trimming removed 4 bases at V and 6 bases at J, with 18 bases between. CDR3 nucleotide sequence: TGTGCCAGCAGCCCCTCGGAAGGGAGTTCGGATACGCAGTATTTT. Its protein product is CASSPSEGSSDTQYF.

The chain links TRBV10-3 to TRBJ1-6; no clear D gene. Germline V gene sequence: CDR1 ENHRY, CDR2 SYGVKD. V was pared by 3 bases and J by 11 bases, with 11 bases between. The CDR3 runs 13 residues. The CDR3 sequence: CAISDPGLPPLHF. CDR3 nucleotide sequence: TGTGCCATCAGTGACCCGGGGTTGCCACCCCTCCACTTT.